This entry describes one T cell receptor beta chain. The CDR3 is 13 amino acids. Trimming stripped 6 bases from V and 5 bases from J, with 11 bases between. CDR1 is MNHNS and CDR2 is SASEGT in the germline V gene. PCR was performed a second time for 7 to 11 cycles using a sample-barcoded 5' primer and a J-beta primer mix. TCRdb re-called the 5' RACE reads with MiXCR, one entry per CDR3 protein. In the table there are 800,000 or so distinct CDR3 sequences, 62% of which are singletons. Healthy Caucasians from Russia aged about 6 to 90 served as donors. Samples each yielded at least 5 micrograms of total RNA. The sample is drawn from a study of blood T cells in healthy people across ages.

The gene calls are TRBV6-1 and TRBJ1-5; a possible D gene is TRBD1 (6 bases). The sample consisted of blood. This sequence was found in a man in his thirties or forties in good health. The chain's CDR3 is CASSATGHQPQHF. In nucleotides, the CDR3 is TGTGCCAGCAGCGCTACAGGGCATCAGCCCCAGCATTTT.